A selection of T cell receptor beta chains follows, all from one sample in a study of blood T cell repertoires in COVID-19. Using immunoSEQ multiplex PCR, the repertoire was profiled, and TCRdb retains in-frame clones only, with some absent. The table includes 390,000 or so clones, approximately 87% detected once. The sequencing input was PBMCs or T cells enriched from blood (not recorded which). Receptors originate from a woman in her fifties or sixties who had recovered from COVID-19. The conserved cysteine and the conserved F or W are not part of the CDR3 here. A row's size may be missing; if present it is once, few, many or a size class.

J,V,size,CDR3
TRBJ2-1,TRBV2,once,ASSPGTSGRLHEQF
TRBJ2-7,TRBV10-3,.,AISRDTSSYEQY
TRBJ2-1,TRBV11-3,once,ASSDSGANLYNEQF
TRBJ1-5,TRBV11-2,.,ASSSYRDQPQH
TRBJ1-1,TRBV5-4,.,ASSFNRALNTEAF
TRBJ1-1,TRBV6-5,.,ASSYNGGYTEAF
TRBJ2-7,TRBV2,.,ASMAGTATYEQY
TRBJ2-3,TRBV10-3,.,ASEEPGYGTDTQY
TRBJ1-6,TRBV10-3,.,AISPGGAPRPLH
TRBJ2-7,TRBV2,.,ASSSGTGEYEQY
TRBJ2-2,TRBV6-2/TRBV6-3,.,ASSPRSGELF
TRBJ2-6,TRBV18,.,ASSPTSGANVLT
TRBJ1-1,TRBV7-9,.,ASSSRGRGVSEAF
TRBJ2-2,TRBV29-1,once,SGAVTGTGELF
TRBJ1-3,TRBV3-1/TRBV3-2,.,ASRPGGTGNTIY
TRBJ2-7,TRBV28,.,ASSLLFRSYEQY
TRBJ1-1,TRBV30,.,AWSVQNLFEAF
TRBJ2-7,TRBV19,.,ASSSGTGAYEQY
TRBJ1-3,TRBV3-1/TRBV3-2,once,ASSQDRKGNTIY
TRBJ2-5,TRBV18,.,ASSRRQAEQETQY
TRBJ1-2,TRBV21-1,.,ASSQRLDRGPGYT
TRBJ1-2,TRBV14,.,ASSQGTRRVT
TRBJ1-2,TRBV6-1,once,ASSEKQGDYGYT
TRBJ1-6,TRBV30,.,AWRLEGEVGHSPLH
TRBJ1-6,TRBV19,once,ASSSRQQDNSPLH
TRBJ2-4,TRBV4-3,.,ASSPGSGGLAKNIQY
TRBJ1-2,TRBV6-5,.,ASRRDWGGYT
TRBJ1-1,TRBV27,.,ASSLYGVGAEAF
TRBJ2-1,TRBV28,.,ASSLGPLPEQF
TRBJ1-6,TRBV7-8,.,ASSSGTGDNSPLH
TRBJ2-3,TRBV29-1,.,SVVNPDRNTDTQY
TRBJ2-1,TRBV5-3,.,ARSPRTSGGPTYNEQF
TRBJ2-5,TRBV4-2,.,ASSQDGLAGRQETQY
TRBJ2-1,TRBV7-3,once,ASSSSGAGEPYNEQF
TRBJ1-1,TRBV7-2,.,ASSPHRGQGNTEAF
TRBJ1-3,TRBV9,.,ASSVYQGSSGNTIY